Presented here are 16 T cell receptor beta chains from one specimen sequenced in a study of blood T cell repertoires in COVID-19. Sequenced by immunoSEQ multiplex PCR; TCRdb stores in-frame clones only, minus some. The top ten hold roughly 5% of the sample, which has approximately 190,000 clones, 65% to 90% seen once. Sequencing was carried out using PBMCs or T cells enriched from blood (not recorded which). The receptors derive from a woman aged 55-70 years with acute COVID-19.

Here the CDR3 DNA reads TGTGCCAGCTCACCGCTGGGGACAGAGAACTATGGCTACACCTTC. As protein: CASSPLGTENYGYTF. V and J are TRBV18 and TRBJ1-2, with 7 bases identical to TRBD1. The germline V gene has CDR1 KGHSH and CDR2 LQKENI. The CDR3 loop spans 15 amino acids. V shed 3 bases, J shed 2 bases, and the junction held 6 bases outside the gene matches.

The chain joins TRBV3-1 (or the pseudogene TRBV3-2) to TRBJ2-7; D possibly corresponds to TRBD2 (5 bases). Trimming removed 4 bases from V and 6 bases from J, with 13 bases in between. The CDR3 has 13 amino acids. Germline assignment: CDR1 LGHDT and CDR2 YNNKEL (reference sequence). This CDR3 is CASSPDPAGEQYF. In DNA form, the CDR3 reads TGTGCCAGCAGCCCTGACCCTGCGGGCGAGCAGTACTTC.

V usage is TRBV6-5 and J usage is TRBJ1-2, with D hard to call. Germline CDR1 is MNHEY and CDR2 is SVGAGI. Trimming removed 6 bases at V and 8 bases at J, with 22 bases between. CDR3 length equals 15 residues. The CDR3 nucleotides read TGTGCCAGCAGACGAACCTCCGAAGCGAAGAGCGGCTACACCTTC. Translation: CASRRTSEAKSGYTF.

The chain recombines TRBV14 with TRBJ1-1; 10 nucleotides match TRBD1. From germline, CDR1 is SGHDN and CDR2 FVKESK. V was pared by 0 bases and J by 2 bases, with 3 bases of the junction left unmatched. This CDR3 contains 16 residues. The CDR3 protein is CASSQDDRGHNTEAFF. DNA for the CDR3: TGTGCCAGCAGCCAAGATGACAGGGGGCATAACACTGAAGCTTTCTTT.

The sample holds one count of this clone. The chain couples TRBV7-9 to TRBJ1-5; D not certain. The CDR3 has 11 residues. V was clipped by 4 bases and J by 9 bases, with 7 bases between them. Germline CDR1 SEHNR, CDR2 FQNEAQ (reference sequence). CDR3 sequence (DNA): TGTGCCAGCAGCTCCCTAGGGCCCCAGCATTTT. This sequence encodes CASSSLGPQHF.

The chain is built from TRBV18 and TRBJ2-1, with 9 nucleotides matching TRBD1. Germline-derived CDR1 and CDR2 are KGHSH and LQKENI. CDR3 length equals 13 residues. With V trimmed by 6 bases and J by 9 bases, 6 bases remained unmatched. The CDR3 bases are TGTGCCAGCTCGGGGGGACAGGGAACTGAGCAGTTCTTC. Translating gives CASSGGQGTEQFF. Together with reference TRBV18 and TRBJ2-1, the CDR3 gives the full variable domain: NAGVMQNPRHLVRRRGQEARLRCSPMKGHSHVYWYRQLPEEGLKFMVYLQKENIIDESGMPKERFSAEFPKEGPSILRIQQVVRGDSAAYFCASSGGQGTEQFFGPGTRLTVL.

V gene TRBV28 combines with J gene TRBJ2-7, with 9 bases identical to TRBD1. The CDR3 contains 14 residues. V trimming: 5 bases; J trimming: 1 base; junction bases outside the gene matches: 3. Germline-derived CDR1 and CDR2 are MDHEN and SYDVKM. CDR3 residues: CASSGTGSSYEQYV. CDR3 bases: TGTGCCAGCAGTGGGACAGGGAGTTCCTACGAGCAGTACGTC.

The CDR3: CASKLGGGPKNIQYF. The DNA for the CDR3 is TGCGCCAGCAAGCTAGGGGGAGGGCCTAAAAACATTCAGTACTTC. The gene calls are TRBV5-1 and TRBJ2-4, with a tentative D call TRBD2 (7 bases). V lost 6 bases and J lost 4, with 17 bases in between. The germline gives CDR1 SGHRS, CDR2 YFSETQ. The CDR3 loop spans 15 amino acids.

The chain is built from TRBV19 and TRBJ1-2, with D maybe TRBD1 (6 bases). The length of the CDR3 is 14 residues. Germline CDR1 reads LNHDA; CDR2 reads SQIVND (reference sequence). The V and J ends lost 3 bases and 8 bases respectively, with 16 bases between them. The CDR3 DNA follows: TGTGCCAGTAGTATGGCAGGGGTAGTAGAAGGCTACACCTTC. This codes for CASSMAGVVEGYTF.

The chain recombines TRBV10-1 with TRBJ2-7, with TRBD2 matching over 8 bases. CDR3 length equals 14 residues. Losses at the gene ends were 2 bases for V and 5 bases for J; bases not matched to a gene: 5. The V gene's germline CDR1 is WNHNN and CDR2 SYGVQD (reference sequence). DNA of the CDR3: TGCGCCAGCAGTGAGAGCGGGAGTCCCAACGAGCAGTACTTC. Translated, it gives CASSESGSPNEQYF.

Written as DNA, the CDR3 is TGTGCCAGTAGTATTGAACTTTCCTCGAGTGAGCAGTTCTTC. This encodes CASSIELSSSEQFF. This chain links TRBV19 with TRBJ2-1; unclear D gene. The CDR3 is 14 residues long. Between the trimmed V and J ends, which lost 3 bases and 9 bases, there was a span of 15 bases. Germline V gene lookup returns CDR1 LNHDA and CDR2 SQIVND (reference sequence).

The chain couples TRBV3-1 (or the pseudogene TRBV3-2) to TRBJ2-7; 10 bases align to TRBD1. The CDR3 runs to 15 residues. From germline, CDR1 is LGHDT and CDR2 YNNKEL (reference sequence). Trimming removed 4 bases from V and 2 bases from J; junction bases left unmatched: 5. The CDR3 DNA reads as TGTGCCAGCAGCCCCGGGACAGGGGCCCCCTACGAGCAGTACGTC. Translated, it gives CASSPGTGAPYEQYV.

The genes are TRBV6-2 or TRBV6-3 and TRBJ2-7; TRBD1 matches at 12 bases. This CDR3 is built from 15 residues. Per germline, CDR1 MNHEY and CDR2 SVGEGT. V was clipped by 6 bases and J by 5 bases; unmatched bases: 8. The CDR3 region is CASSKWDRGRNEQYV. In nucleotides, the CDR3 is TGTGCCAGCAGCAAATGGGACAGGGGGCGAAACGAGCAGTACGTC.

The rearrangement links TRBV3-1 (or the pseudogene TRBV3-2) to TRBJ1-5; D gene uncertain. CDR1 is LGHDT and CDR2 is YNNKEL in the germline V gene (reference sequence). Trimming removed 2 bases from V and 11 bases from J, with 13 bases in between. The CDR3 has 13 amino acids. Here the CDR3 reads CASSQNLGRTQHF. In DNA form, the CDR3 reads TGTGCCAGCAGCCAAAATCTGGGCAGGACCCAGCATTTT.

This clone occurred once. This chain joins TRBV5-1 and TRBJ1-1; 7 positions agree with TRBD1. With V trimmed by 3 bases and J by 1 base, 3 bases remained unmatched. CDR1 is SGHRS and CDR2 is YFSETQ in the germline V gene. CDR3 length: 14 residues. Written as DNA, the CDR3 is TGCGCCAGCAGCTCGGGACAGAAGAACACTGAAGCTTTCTTT. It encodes CASSSGQKNTEAFF.

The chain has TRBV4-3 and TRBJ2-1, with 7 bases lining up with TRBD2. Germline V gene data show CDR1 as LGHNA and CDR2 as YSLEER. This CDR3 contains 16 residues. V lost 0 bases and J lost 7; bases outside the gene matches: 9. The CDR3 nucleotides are TGCGCCAGCAGCCAAGATCCCCTCGGGGGGATTAATGAGCAGTTCTTC. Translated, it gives CASSQDPLGGINEQFF.